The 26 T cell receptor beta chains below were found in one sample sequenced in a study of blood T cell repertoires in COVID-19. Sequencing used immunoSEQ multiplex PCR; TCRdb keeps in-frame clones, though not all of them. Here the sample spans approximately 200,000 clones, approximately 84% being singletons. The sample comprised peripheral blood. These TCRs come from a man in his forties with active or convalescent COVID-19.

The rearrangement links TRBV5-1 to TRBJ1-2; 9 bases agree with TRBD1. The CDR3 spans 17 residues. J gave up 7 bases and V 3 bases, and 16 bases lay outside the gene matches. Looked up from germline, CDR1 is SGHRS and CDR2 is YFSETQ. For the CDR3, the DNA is TGCGCCAGCAGCTCGCGGGCTCCGGGACAGGGATCAGGTGGCTACACCTTC. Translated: CASSSRAPGQGSGGYTF. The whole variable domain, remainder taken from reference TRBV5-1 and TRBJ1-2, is KAGVTQTPRYLIKTRGQQVTLSCSPISGHRSVSWYQQTPGQGLQFLFEYFSETQRNKGNFPGRFSGRQFSNSRSEMNVSTLELGDSALYLCASSSRAPGQGSGGYTFGSGTRLTVV.

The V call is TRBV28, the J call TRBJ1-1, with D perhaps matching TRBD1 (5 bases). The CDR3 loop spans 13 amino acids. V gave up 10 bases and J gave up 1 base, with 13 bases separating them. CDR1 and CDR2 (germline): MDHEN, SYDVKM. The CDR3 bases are TGTGCCATTAGGCGGGGGAAGAACACTGAAGCTTTCTTT. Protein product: CAIRRGKNTEAFF.

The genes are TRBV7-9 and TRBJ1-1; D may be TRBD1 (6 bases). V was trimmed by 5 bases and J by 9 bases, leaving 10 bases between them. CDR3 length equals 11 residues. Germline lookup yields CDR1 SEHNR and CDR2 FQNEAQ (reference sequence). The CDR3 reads CASSPGTQAFF. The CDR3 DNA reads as TGTGCCAGCAGCCCCGGGACACAAGCTTTCTTT.

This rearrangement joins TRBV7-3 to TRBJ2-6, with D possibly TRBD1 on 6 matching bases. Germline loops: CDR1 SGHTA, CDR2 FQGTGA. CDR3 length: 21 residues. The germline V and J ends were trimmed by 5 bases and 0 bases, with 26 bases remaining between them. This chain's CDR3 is CASSLYSTSRGTYSGANVLTF. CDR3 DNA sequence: TGTGCCAGCAGCCTTTATAGTACCTCCAGGGGCACTTACTCTGGGGCCAACGTCCTGACTTTC.

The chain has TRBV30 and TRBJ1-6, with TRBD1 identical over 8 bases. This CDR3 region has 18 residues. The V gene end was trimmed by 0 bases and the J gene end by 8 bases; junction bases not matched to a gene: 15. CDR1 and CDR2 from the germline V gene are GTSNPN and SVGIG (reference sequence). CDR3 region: CAWSVRVRQGARDSPLHF. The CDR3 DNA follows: TGTGCCTGGAGTGTACGGGTCCGCCAGGGGGCCCGGGATTCACCCCTCCACTTT.

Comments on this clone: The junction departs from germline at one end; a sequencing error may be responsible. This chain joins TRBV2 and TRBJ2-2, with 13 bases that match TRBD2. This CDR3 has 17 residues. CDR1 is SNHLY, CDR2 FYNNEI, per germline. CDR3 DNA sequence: TGTGCCAGCAGCCTTACTAGCGGGGGGGGTTACACCGCGGAGCTGTTTTTT. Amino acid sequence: CASSLTSGGGYTAELFF. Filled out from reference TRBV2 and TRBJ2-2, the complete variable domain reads EPEVTQTPSHQVTQMGQEVILRCVPISNHLYFYWYRQILGQKVEFLVSFYNNEISEKSEIFDDQFSVERPDGSNFTLKIRSTKLEDSAMYFCASSLTSGGGYTAELFFGEGSRLTVL.

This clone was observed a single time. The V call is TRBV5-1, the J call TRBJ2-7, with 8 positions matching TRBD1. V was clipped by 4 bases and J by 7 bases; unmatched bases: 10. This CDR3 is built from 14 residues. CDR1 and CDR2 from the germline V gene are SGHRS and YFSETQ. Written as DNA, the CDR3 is TGCGCCAGCAGCACCCGACAGGGGATGGGGGAGCAGTACTTC. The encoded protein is CASSTRQGMGEQYF.

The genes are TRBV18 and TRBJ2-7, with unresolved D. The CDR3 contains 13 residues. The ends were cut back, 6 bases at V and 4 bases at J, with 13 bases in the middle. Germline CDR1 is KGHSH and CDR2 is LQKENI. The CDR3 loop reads CASSPTVSYEQYF. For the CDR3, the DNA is TGTGCCAGCTCCCCTACGGTGTCGTACGAGCAGTACTTC.

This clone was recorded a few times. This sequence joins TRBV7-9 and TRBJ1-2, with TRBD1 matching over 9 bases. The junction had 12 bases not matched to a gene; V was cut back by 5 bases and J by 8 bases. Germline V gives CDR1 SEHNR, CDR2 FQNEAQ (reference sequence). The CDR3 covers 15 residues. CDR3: CASSPPGQGILGYTF. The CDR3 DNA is TGTGCCAGCAGCCCCCCGGGACAGGGTATTTTGGGCTACACCTTC.

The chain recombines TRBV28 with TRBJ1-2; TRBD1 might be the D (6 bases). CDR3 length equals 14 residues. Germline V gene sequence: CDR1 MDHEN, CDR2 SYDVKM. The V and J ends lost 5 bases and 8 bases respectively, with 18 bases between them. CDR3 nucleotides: TGTGCCAGCAGTGGGGGGGGCCCCAGCGAAGGCTACACCTTC. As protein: CASSGGGPSEGYTF.

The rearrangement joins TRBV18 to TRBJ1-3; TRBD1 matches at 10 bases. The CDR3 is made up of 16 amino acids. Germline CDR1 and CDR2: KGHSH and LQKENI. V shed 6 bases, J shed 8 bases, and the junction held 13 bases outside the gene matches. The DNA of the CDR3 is TGTGCCAGCTCCCCCGGGGACAGGGGCCAAGTAGACACCATATATTTT. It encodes CASSPGDRGQVDTIYF.

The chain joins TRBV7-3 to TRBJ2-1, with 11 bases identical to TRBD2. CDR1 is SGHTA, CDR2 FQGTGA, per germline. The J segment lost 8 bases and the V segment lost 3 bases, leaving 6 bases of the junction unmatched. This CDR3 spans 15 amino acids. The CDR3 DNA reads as TGTGCCAGCAGCTTGGGACTAGCGGTGTTCGATGAGCAGTTCTTC. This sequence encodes CASSLGLAVFDEQFF.

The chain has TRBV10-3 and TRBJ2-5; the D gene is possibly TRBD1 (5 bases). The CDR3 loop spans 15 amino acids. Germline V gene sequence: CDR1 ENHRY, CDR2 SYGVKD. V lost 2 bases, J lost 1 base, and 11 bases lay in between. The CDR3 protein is CAISEDGHLQETQYF. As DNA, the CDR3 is TGTGCCATCAGTGAGGACGGACACCTCCAAGAGACCCAGTACTTC.

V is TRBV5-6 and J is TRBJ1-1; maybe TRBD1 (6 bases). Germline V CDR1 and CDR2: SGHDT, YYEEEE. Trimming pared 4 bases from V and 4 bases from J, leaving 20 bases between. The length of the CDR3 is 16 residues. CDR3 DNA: TGTGCCAGCAGCCTAGAGCACAGGGTAATGACCACTGAAGCTTTCTTT. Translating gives CASSLEHRVMTTEAFF.

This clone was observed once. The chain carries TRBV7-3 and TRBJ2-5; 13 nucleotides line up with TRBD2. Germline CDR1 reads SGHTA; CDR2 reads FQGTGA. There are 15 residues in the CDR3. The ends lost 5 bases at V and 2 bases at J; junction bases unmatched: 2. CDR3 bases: TGTGCCAGCAGCACTAGCGGGAGGGCTCAAGAGACCCAGTACTTC. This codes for CASSTSGRAQETQYF.

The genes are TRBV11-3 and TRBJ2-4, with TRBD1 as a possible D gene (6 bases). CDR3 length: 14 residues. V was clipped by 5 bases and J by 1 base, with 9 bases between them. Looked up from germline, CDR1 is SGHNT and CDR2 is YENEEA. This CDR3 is CASSPRGAKNIQYF. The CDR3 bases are TGTGCCAGCAGCCCGAGGGGGGCCAAAAACATTCAGTACTTC.

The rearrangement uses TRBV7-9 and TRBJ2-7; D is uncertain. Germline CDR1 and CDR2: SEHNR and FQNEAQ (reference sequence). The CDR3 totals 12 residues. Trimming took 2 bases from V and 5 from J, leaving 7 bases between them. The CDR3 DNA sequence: TGTGCCAGCAGCTTACCAGGAAACGAGCAGTACTTC. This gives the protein CASSLPGNEQYF.

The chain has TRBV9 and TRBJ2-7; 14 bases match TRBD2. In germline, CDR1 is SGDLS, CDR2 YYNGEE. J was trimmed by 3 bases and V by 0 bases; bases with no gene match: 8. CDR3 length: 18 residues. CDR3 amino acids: CASSVGPGTSGGRYEQYF. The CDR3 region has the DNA TGTGCCAGCAGCGTAGGTCCGGGGACTAGCGGGGGCCGCTACGAGCAGTACTTC.

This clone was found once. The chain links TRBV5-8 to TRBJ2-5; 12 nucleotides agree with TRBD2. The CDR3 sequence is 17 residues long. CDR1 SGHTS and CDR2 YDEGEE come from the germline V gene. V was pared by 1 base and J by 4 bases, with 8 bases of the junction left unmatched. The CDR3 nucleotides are TGTGCCAGCAGCTTGTCGTGGCTAGCGGGAGGGGGAGAGACCCAGTACTTC. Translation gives CASSLSWLAGGGETQYF.

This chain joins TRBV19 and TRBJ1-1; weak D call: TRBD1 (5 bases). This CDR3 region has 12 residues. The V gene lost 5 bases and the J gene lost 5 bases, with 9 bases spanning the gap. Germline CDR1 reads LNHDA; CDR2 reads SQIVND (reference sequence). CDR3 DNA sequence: TGTGCCAGTAGTGTGGGGGGGACTGAAGCTTTCTTT. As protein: CASSVGGTEAFF.

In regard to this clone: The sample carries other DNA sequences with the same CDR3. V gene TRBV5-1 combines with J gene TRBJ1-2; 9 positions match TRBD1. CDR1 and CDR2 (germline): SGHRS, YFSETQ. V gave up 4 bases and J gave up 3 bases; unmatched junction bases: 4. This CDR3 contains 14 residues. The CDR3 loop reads CASSPGQGYYGYTF. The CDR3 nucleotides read TGCGCCAGCAGCCCAGGACAGGGGTACTATGGCTACACCTTC.

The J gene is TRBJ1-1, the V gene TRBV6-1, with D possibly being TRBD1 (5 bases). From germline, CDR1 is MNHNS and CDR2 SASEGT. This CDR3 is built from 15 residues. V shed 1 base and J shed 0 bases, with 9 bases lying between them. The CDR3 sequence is CASSEDRGLNTEAFF. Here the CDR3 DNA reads TGTGCCAGCAGTGAAGATAGGGGCCTGAACACTGAAGCTTTCTTT.

CDR3: CASSSTSAGGETQYF. Here the CDR3 DNA reads TGCGCCAGCAGCTCCACTAGCGCTGGCGGTGAGACCCAGTACTTC. The chain links TRBV5-1 to TRBJ2-5; 7 positions agree with TRBD2. This CDR3 region has 15 residues. V gave up 3 bases and J gave up 5 bases; unmatched junction bases: 10. Germline-derived CDR1 and CDR2 are SGHRS and YFSETQ.

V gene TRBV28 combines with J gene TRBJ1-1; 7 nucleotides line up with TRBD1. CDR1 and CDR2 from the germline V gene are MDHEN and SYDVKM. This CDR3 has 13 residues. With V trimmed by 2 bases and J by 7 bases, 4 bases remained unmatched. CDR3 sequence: CASSLGTAFEAFF. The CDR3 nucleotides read TGTGCCAGCAGTTTAGGGACAGCCTTTGAAGCTTTCTTT.

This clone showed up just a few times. Here the CDR3 DNA reads TGTGCCAGCAGTCCCCGGACTAGCGGGAGGGCCTACAATGAGCAGTTCTTC. The encoded protein is CASSPRTSGRAYNEQFF. The chain carries TRBV27 and TRBJ2-1; 15 bases align to TRBD2. The CDR3 has 17 amino acids. The V gene end was trimmed by 5 bases and the J gene end by 2 bases; junction bases not matched to a gene: 4. Germline CDR1 reads MNHEY; CDR2 reads SMNVEV (reference sequence).

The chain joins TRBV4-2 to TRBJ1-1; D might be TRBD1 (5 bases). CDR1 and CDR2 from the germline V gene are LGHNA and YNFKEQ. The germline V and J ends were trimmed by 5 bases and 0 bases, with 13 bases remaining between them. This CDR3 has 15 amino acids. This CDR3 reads CASSSGAGLNTEAFF. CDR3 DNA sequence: TGTGCCAGCAGCTCTGGGGCGGGGTTGAACACTGAAGCTTTCTTT.